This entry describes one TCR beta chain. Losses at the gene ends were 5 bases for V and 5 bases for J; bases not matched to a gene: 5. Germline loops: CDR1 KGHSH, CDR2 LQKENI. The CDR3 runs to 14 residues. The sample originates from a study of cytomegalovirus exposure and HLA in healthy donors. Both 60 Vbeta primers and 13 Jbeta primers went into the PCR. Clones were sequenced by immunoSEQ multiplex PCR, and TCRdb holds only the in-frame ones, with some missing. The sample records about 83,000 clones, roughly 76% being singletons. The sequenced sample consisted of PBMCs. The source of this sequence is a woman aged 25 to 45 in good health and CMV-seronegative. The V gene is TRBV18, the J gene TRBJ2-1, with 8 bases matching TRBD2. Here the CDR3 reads CASSSFSGNNEQFF. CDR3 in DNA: TGTGCCAGCTCATCGTTTAGCGGGAACAATGAGCAGTTCTTC.